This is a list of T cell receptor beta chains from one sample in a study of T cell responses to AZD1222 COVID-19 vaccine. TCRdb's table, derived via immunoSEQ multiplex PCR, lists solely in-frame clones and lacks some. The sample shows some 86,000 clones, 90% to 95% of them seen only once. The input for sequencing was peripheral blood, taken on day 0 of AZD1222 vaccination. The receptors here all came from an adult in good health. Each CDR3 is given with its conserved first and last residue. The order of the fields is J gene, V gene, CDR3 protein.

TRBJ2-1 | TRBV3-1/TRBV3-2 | CASSLRTSGYNEQFF
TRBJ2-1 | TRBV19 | CAGKGVPYNEQFF
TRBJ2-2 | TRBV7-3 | CASSSLGTGELFF
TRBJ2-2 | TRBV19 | CASSIAGPGELFF
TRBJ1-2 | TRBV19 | CASSRAPTGGHYGYTF
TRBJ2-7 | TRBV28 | CASSFMGTYEQYF
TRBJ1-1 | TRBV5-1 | CASSLEQGETEAFF
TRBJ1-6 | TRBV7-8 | CASSSSGGWGDYSPLHF
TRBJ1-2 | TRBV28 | CASTQWSTGGLSNYGYTF
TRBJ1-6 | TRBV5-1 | CASSLIPAGSNSPLHF
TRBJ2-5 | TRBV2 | CASSPEQGALETQYF
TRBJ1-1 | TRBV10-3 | CASLGVGTEAFF
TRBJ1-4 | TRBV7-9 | CASSVQGKGDEKLFF
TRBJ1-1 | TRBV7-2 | CASSLRQGQLQNTEAFF
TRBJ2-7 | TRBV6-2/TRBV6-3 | CASSRTSGGSYEQYF
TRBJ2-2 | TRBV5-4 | CASSPAPGQTTGELFF
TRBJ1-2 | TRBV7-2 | CASSLGVAQSGYTF
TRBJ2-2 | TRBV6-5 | CASSSVGPYTGELFF
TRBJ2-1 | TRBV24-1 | CATSDTGQSYNEQFF
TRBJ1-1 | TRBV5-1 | CASSPGGGLTNTEAFF
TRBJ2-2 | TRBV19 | CATLGLSPGELFF
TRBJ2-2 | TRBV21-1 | CASSNRGAPTRAGGELFF
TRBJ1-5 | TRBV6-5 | CATRQGRYSNQPQHF
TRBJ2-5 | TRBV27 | CASSLGQFRETQYF
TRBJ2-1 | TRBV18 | CASSPAGMDEQFF
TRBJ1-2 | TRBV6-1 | CASSDARGRRAYYGYTF
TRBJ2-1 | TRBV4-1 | CASSDIPAGAREQFF
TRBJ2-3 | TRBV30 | CAWSPGTGHPNTQYF
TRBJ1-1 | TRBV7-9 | CASSATSGGTEAFF
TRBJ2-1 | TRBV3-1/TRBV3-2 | CASSHPGGRNEQFF
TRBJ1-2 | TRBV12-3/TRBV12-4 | CASSPRGYYGYTF
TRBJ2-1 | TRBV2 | CASSEERGGQFF
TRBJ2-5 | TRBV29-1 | CSARTGIGTQYF
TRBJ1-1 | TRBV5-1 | CASSLGGAGNTEAFF
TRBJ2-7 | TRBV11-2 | CASSRQGYEQYF
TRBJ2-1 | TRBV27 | CASSYKTGDNEQFF
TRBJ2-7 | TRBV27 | CASTFGGEQYF
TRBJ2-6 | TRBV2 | CASSGAIGTGANVLTF
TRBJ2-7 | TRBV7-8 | CASSLERESSYEQYF
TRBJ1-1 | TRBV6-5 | CASRPEGQMNTEAFF
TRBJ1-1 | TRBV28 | CASSFQNTEAFF
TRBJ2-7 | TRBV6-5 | CASSTSLQGMAVF
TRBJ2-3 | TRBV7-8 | CASSFLSGSGTDTQYF
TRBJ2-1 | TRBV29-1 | CSVGTTRGDEQFF
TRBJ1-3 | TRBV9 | CASSDGRDGNTIYF
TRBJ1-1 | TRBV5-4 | CASSPQTGGATEAFF
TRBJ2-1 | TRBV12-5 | CASGSGPYNEQFF
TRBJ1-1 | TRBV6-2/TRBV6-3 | CASSSPTGNTEAFF
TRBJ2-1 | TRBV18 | CASSPGRGRGTNEQFF
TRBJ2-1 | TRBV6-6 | CASSHPWRAGGYNEQFF
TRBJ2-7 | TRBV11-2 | CASSLAYGGRASHEQYF
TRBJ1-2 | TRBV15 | CATSRDPTPVYGYTF
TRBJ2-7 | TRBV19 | CASSKRGTSGRYYEQYF
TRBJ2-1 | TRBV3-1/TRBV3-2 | CASSHLAGPSEQFF
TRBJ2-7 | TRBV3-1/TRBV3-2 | CASSQDSHQQYF
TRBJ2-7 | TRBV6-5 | CASSYRHLPGYEQYF
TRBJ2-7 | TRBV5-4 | CASSPGAGVSYEQYF
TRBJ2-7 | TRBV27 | CASSSRKRTEFSYEQYF
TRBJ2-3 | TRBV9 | CASSVGTGRDTQYF